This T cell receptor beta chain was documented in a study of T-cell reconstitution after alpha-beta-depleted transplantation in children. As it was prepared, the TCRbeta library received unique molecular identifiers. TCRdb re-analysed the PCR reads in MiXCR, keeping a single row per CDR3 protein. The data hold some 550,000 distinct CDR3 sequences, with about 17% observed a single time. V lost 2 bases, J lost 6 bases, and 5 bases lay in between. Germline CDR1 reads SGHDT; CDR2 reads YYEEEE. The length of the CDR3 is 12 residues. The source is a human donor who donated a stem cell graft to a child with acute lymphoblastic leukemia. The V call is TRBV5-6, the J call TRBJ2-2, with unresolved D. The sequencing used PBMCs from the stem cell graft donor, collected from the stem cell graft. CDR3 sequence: CASSFKAGELFF. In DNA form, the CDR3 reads TGTGCCAGCAGCTTTAAGGCCGGGGAGCTGTTTTTT.